The sequence of this T cell receptor (beta chain) was determined in a study of cytomegalovirus exposure and HLA in healthy donors. Trimming took off 2 bases at V and 3 bases at J, with 10 bases between the two ends. The CDR3 covers 15 residues. The germline V gene encodes CDR1 MNHEY and CDR2 SVGAGI. The PCR employed 60 Vbeta primers together with 13 Jbeta primers. Sequenced by immunoSEQ multiplex PCR; TCRdb stores in-frame clones only, minus some. The sample includes 90,000 or so clones, approximately 81% of them seen just once. A single count supports this clone. Sequencing was carried out using PBMCs. V and J are TRBV6-5 and TRBJ2-2; unclear D gene. The source is a woman in her thirties or forties in good health and CMV-seronegative. As DNA, the CDR3 is TGTGCCAGCAGTTACGAACTACACCACACCGGGGAGCTGTTTTTT. Its translation is CASSYELHHTGELFF.